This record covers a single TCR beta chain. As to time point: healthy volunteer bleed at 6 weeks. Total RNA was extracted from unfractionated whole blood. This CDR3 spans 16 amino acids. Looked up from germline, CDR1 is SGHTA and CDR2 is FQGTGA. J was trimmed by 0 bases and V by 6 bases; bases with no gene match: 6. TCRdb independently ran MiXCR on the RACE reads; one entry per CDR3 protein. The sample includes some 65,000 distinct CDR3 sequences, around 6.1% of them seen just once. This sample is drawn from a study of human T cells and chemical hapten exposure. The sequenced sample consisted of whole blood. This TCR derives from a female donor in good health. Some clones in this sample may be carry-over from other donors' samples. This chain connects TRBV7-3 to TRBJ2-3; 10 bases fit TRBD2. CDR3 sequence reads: CASSRTSGLSTDTQYF. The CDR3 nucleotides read TGTGCCAGCAGTCGGACTAGCGGCCTTAGCACAGATACGCAGTATTTT.